This paragraph covers one T cell receptor (beta chain) sequence. Sequenced by immunoSEQ multiplex PCR; TCRdb stores in-frame clones only, minus some. This sample carries over 55,000 clones, roughly 86% of them seen once, and the ten largest clones take 11%. The data stem from a study of OX40 agonist ivuxolimab in advanced cancers. In the study overall: Eligibility rules accepted prior anti-PD-1, anti-PD-L1 or anti-CTLA-4 therapy, and roughly 40% had some.

V was cut by 2 bases and J by 4 bases, with 9 bases left in between. The germline V gene has CDR1 MNHEY and CDR2 SVGAGI. This CDR3 is built from 15 residues. Anyone with autoimmune disease history or systemic immunosuppression was excluded. This sequence originates from an adult with an advanced solid tumor such as melanoma, head and neck, liver or kidney cancer. The V call is TRBV6-5, the J call TRBJ1-6; D is unresolved. Source: CD4+ or CD8+ T cells sorted from blood, taken in a trial of the OX40 agonist ivuxolimab. The CDR3 DNA reads TGTGCCAGCAGTTACGGCACAGATTATAATTCACCCCTCCACTTT. Translating it yields CASSYGTDYNSPLHF.